The 19 T cell receptor beta chains below all came from one sample that was sequenced in a study of T cells in Graves' hyperthyroidism and ophthalmopathy. Amplification targeted TCR beta CDR3 regions from RNA transcripts. During a first-round RT-PCR of the TCR CDR3, the HTBI primer set was used. TCRdb analysed the multiplex PCR reads with MiXCR anew, one entry per CDR3 protein. The repertoire holds about 620,000 distinct CDR3 sequences, with 15% to 20% as singletons. The sequencing input was blood. The receptors stem from a woman in her twenties or thirties with Graves' hyperthyroidism.

V and J are TRBV6-2 or TRBV6-3 and TRBJ2-2; a possible D gene is TRBD1 (6 bases). Per germline, CDR1 MNHEY and CDR2 SVGEGT. With 2 bases removed from V and 2 bases from J, the gap between germline ends came to 18 bases. This CDR3 region has 18 residues. CDR3 DNA sequence: TGTGCCAGCAGTTACATACTCAGGCAGGGGCTAAACACCGGGGAGCTGTTTTTT. Encoded protein: CASSYILRQGLNTGELFF.

The chain joins TRBV9 to TRBJ2-5; D remains unclear. Trimming stripped 2 bases from V and 2 bases from J, with 7 bases between. The CDR3 is 13 amino acids. The germline gives CDR1 SGDLS, CDR2 YYNGEE. The CDR3 loop reads CASSVQHQETQYF. CDR3 coding DNA: TGTGCCAGCAGCGTCCAACATCAAGAGACCCAGTACTTC. Using reference TRBV9 and TRBJ2-5 for the parts outside the CDR3, the full variable domain is DSGVTQTPKHLITATGQRVTLRCSPRSGDLSVYWYQQSLDQGLQFLIQYYNGEERAKGNILERFSAQQFPDLHSELNLSSLELGDSALYFCASSVQHQETQYFGPGTRLLVL.

This clonotype has ten or more counts. The chain links TRBV28 to TRBJ2-3, with D perhaps matching TRBD1 or TRBD2 (5 bases each). Germline CDR1 is MDHEN and CDR2 is SYDVKM. V lost 5 bases and J lost 0, with 12 bases in between. CDR3 size: 15 residues. The CDR3 DNA is TGTGCCAGCAGTCCTCCGGGACGGAGCACAGATACGCAGTATTTT. Protein sequence: CASSPPGRSTDTQYF.

Notes on this clonotype: A much larger clone lies one base from this, so it may be a read error. The chain links TRBV7-2 to TRBJ2-7; D may be TRBD2 (5 bases). CDR1 and CDR2 from the germline V gene are SGHTA and FQGNSA. Trimming stripped 1 base from V and 2 bases from J, with 15 bases between. The CDR3 loop spans 16 amino acids. CDR3 DNA sequence: TGTGCCAGCAGCTTAGGAGGCAGGAGTAGCGCCTACGAGCAGTACTTC. This gives the protein CASSLGGRSSAYEQYF.

This clonotype was counted a few times. V gene TRBV28 combines with J gene TRBJ2-3; 13 bases align to TRBD2. V shed 8 bases and J 4 bases; nucleotides not matched to a gene: 3. Germline CDR1 MDHEN, CDR2 SYDVKM. There are 14 residues in the CDR3. The CDR3 protein is CASGLAGDADTQYF. The CDR3 DNA reads as TGTGCCAGCGGACTAGCGGGAGATGCAGATACGCAGTATTTT.

The table lists this clonotype with a few counts. The V call is TRBV24-1, the J call TRBJ1-5; 10 nucleotides match TRBD1. CDR1 and CDR2 from the germline V gene are KGHDR and SFDVKD. The CDR3 has 15 amino acids. With V trimmed by 2 bases and J by 7 bases, 4 bases remained unmatched. As DNA, the CDR3 is TGTGCCACCAGTGATTCGCGGGACAGGGGCCAGCCCCAGCATTTT. This translates into CATSDSRDRGQPQHF.

In its sample, this clonotype was seen a few times. The gene calls are TRBV27 and TRBJ1-1, with D possibly TRBD1 on 5 matching bases. Germline V lookup: CDR1 MNHEY, CDR2 SMNVEV (reference sequence). The length of the CDR3 is 12 residues. The V and J ends lost 6 bases and 6 bases respectively, with 11 bases between them. This CDR3 reads CASRGQEAEAFF. For the CDR3, the DNA is TGTGCCAGCAGAGGACAAGAGGCTGAAGCTTTCTTT.

The chain uses TRBV4-1 and TRBJ2-5; D is ambiguous. Trimming shortened V by 1 base and J by 2 bases, and 14 bases separated the two germline ends. Looked up from germline, CDR1 is MGHRA and CDR2 is YSYEKL. The CDR3 is 16 residues long. Here the CDR3 DNA reads TGCGCCAGCAGCCAAGGGCTTGGGTATGGACAAGAGACCCAGTACTTC. Its translation: CASSQGLGYGQETQYF.

This clonotype was found many times. This chain joins TRBV6-1 and TRBJ2-7; D call uncertain. Between the trimmed V and J ends, which lost 6 bases and 7 bases, there was a span of 13 bases. The CDR3 is made up of 12 amino acids. Germline V gene lookup returns CDR1 MNHNS and CDR2 SASEGT. CDR3 in amino acids: CASRITVWEQYF. The CDR3 DNA is TGTGCCAGCAGAATTACAGTGTGGGAGCAGTACTTC.

This clonotype was detected many times. The rearrangement joins TRBV28 to TRBJ1-5, with 9 positions matching TRBD1. V lost 6 bases, J lost 7 bases, and 4 bases stayed unmatched. Germline CDR1 MDHEN, CDR2 SYDVKM. This CDR3 spans 13 amino acids. CDR3 region: CASRPTGGQPQHF. CDR3 bases: TGTGCCAGCAGGCCGACAGGGGGACAGCCCCAGCATTTT. Filled out from reference TRBV28 and TRBJ1-5, the complete variable domain reads DVKVTQSSRYLVKRTGEKVFLECVQDMDHENMFWYRQDPGLGLRLIYFSYDVKMKEKGDIPEGYSVSREKKERFSLILESASTNQTSMYLCASRPTGGQPQHFGDGTRLSIL.

The table lists this clonotype with many counts. The chain employs TRBV7-2 and TRBJ2-7; weak D call: TRBD1 (5 bases). The CDR3 sequence is 16 residues long. The germline V gene encodes CDR1 SGHTA and CDR2 FQGNSA. Trimming took off 6 bases at V and 1 base at J, with 19 bases between the two ends. The CDR3 DNA reads as TGTGCCAGCAGGCCTGATGGGGCAGGGTGGTCCTACGAGCAGTACTTC. This sequence encodes CASRPDGAGWSYEQYF.

This clonotype appeared many times. The chain recombines TRBV7-9 with TRBJ1-1; D unresolved. The CDR3 has 13 residues. Germline V gene lookup returns CDR1 SEHNR and CDR2 FQNEAQ (reference sequence). V lost 5 bases and J 1 base, leaving 8 bases between the germline ends. In nucleotides, the CDR3 is TGTGCCAGCAGCGTTAGACAGAACACTGAAGCTTTCTTT. It encodes CASSVRQNTEAFF. Based on the CDR3 plus reference TRBV7-9 and TRBJ1-1, the full variable domain is DTGVSQNPRHKITKRGQNVTFRCDPISEHNRLYWYRQTLGQGPEFLTYFQNEAQLEKSRLLSDRFSAERPKGSFSTLEIQRTEQGDSAMYLCASSVRQNTEAFFGQGTRLTVV.

This clonotype was counted many times. The V call is TRBV12-3 or TRBV12-4, the J call TRBJ1-4, with D perhaps TRBD1 (6 bases). CDR3 length: 14 residues. V was clipped by 6 bases and J by 7 bases, with 15 bases between them. The CDR3 spells CASRLNYRVEKLFF. The CDR3, as DNA: TGTGCCAGCAGGTTAAACTACAGGGTTGAAAAACTGTTTTTT.

This clonotype was found many times. Here the CDR3 reads CASSLSYWGGEDTQYF. In DNA, the CDR3 is TGTGCCAGCAGCTTATCTTACTGGGGAGGTGAAGATACGCAGTATTTT. This chain uses TRBV7-2 with TRBJ2-3, with a possible D match to TRBD2 (6 bases). The CDR3 totals 16 residues. Germline CDR1 SGHTA, CDR2 FQGNSA. Trimming took 2 bases from V and 5 from J, leaving 17 bases between them.

This clonotype has at least ten counts. This chain links TRBV12-3 or TRBV12-4 with TRBJ1-2; 10 nucleotides match TRBD1. With 6 bases clipped from V and 8 bases from J, the junction kept 6 bases outside the gene matches. The CDR3 loop spans 13 amino acids. CDR3 in amino acids: CASRGTGETGYTF. For the CDR3, the DNA is TGTGCCAGCAGGGGGACAGGGGAAACCGGCTACACCTTC.

This clonotype was observed once. A much larger clone is a single base away; this may be a read error. The CDR3 DNA is TGCAGTGCTAAATGGTCCGGGGCAGACCAGCCCCAGCATTTT. This encodes CSAKWSGADQPQHF. The chain is built from TRBV20-1 and TRBJ1-5; tentative D call: TRBD1 (5 bases). Germline V gives CDR1 DFQATT, CDR2 SNEGSKA (reference sequence). V was cut by 4 bases and J by 7 bases, with 17 bases left in between. This CDR3 region has 14 residues.

This clonotype was detected ten times or more. V is TRBV7-3 and J is TRBJ2-5; TRBD2 might be the D (6 bases). Trimming left V 0 bases short and J 3 bases short, with 11 bases between. Germline V gene sequence: CDR1 SGHTA, CDR2 FQGTGA. The CDR3 is 15 amino acids. CDR3 DNA: TGTGCCAGCAGCTTAACGGGGACTCTAAAAGAGACCCAGTACTTC. This gives the protein CASSLTGTLKETQYF.

This clonotype was counted many times. V and J are TRBV28 and TRBJ2-5; D not certain. Trimming cost V 7 bases and J 0 bases, with 9 bases left between them. CDR1 and CDR2 (germline): MDHEN, SYDVKM. The CDR3 is 13 residues long. The CDR3 spells CASISTNQETQYF. The CDR3 nucleotides read TGTGCCAGCATTTCGACAAACCAAGAGACCCAGTACTTC.

This clonotype was observed a few times. The CDR3 region has the DNA TGTGCCAGCAGCTTTGTGGACGGCTACGAGCAGTACTTC. It translates to CASSFVDGYEQYF. The chain couples TRBV7-2 to TRBJ2-7; D call uncertain. V dropped 3 bases and J dropped 3 bases, with 9 bases sitting between them. The CDR3 loop spans 13 amino acids. The germline gives CDR1 SGHTA, CDR2 FQGNSA.